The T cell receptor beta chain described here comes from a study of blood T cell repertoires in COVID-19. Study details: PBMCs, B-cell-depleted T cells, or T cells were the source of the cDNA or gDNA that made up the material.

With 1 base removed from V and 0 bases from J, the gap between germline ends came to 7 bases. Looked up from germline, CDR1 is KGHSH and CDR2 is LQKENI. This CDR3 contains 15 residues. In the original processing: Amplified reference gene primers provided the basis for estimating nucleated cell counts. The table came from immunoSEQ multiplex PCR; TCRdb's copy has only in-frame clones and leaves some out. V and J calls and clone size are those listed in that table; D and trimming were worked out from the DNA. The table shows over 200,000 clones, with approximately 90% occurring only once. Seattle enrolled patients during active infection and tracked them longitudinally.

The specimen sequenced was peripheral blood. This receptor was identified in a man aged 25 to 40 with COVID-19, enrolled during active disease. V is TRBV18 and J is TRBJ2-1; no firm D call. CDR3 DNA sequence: TGTGCCAGCTCACCACGGCCGAACTCCTACAATGAGCAGTTCTTC. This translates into CASSPRPNSYNEQFF.